The 24 T cell receptor beta chains below were found in one sample sequenced in a study of shared clonotypes between healthy human individuals. Profiled with immunoSEQ multiplex PCR; TCRdb holds only in-frame clones, not every one. The table lists around 2,000,000 clones, 85% to 95% of them singletons. Material for sequencing was naive CD4+ T cells sorted from blood. Subset meaning: CD45RA+ positively selected. These receptors all come from a man aged 18 to 35 in good health.

The DNA of the CDR3 is TGTGCCAGCAGTTACTCTACAGAGACCTACGAGCAGTACTTC. It yields the protein CASSYSTETYEQYF. This chain joins TRBV6-5 and TRBJ2-7; D unclear. Germline assignment: CDR1 MNHEY and CDR2 SVGAGI. This CDR3 comprises 14 residues. Trimming took off 0 bases at V and 2 bases at J, with 8 bases between the two ends.

The CDR3 nucleotides read TGTGCCAGCAGTGGCCAAGCCACCGGGGAGCTGTTTTTT. This gives the protein CASSGQATGELFF. This sequence joins TRBV25-1 and TRBJ2-2; D remains unclear. The ends were cut back, 4 bases at V and 4 bases at J, with 7 bases in the middle. CDR1 MGHDK and CDR2 SYGVNS come from the germline V gene. The length of the CDR3 is 13 residues.

The chain is built from TRBV10-3 and TRBJ2-5; 11 nucleotides align to TRBD2. This CDR3 comprises 16 residues. Germline CDR1 is ENHRY and CDR2 is SYGVKD. Trimming cost V 6 bases and J 1 base; bases outside gene matches: 7. The CDR3, as DNA: TGTGCCATCAGCCAACTAGCGGGGGCCCCCCAAGAGACCCAGTACTTC. Translated: CAISQLAGAPQETQYF.

The V and J genes are TRBV6-6 and TRBJ2-5; no definite D call. The CDR3 length is 12 residues. Trimming shortened V by 6 bases and J by 5 bases, and 10 bases separated the two germline ends. From germline, CDR1 is MNHNY and CDR2 SVGAGI (reference sequence). The CDR3 nucleotides read TGTGCCAGCAGCCCTCCTGTGGAGACCCAGTACTTC. Translation: CASSPPVETQYF.

Regarding this clone: Other DNA sequences in this sample translate to the same CDR3. The genes are TRBV5-1 and TRBJ2-5; D unresolved. Germline CDR1 and CDR2: SGHRS and YFSETQ. Trimming took off 0 bases at V and 5 bases at J, with 8 bases between the two ends. CDR3 length: 13 residues. The CDR3 sequence: CASSLVPQETQYF. The DNA for the CDR3 is TGCGCCAGCAGCTTGGTTCCCCAGGAGACCCAGTACTTC.

V gene TRBV25-1 combines with J gene TRBJ2-7; 11 positions agree with TRBD2. The CDR3 has 13 residues. Germline CDR1 and CDR2: MGHDK and SYGVNS. Trimming at V came to 6 bases and at J to 9 bases, leaving 7 bases not matched to a gene. The CDR3 DNA reads as TGTGCCAGCAGCCAGACTAGCGGGACCGCGCAGTACTTC. Translation: CASSQTSGTAQYF.

CDR3 sequence reads: CASRPTINQPQHF. DNA for the CDR3: TGTGCCAGCAGACCGACAATCAATCAGCCCCAGCATTTT. The chain combines TRBV6-5 with TRBJ1-5, with D hard to call. The CDR3 totals 13 residues. Germline values: CDR1 MNHEY, CDR2 SVGAGI. Trimming pared 6 bases from V and 3 bases from J, leaving 9 bases between.

This chain links TRBV9 with TRBJ2-1; 8 bases map to TRBD1. The V gene end was trimmed by 0 bases and the J gene end by 8 bases; junction bases not matched to a gene: 7. CDR1 and CDR2 from the germline V gene are SGDLS and YYNGEE. This CDR3 spans 15 amino acids. The DNA for the CDR3 is TGTGCCAGCAGCGTAGAATTGGGGACAGGCTATGAGCAGTTCTTC. Translation gives CASSVELGTGYEQFF. The variable domain in full, with the rest retrieved from reference TRBV9 and TRBJ2-1, is DSGVTQTPKHLITATGQRVTLRCSPRSGDLSVYWYQQSLDQGLQFLIQYYNGEERAKGNILERFSAQQFPDLHSELNLSSLELGDSALYFCASSVELGTGYEQFFGPGTRLTVL.

The V gene is TRBV7-6, the J gene TRBJ2-3; D is possibly TRBD1 (5 bases). Trimming took 1 base from V and 1 from J, leaving 12 bases between them. Germline V gene lookup returns CDR1 SGHVS and CDR2 FNYEAQ. CDR3 length: 16 residues. In DNA, the CDR3 is TGTGCCAGCAGCTTAGGGGGAAGGGGTGGCACAGATACGCAGTATTTT. It specifies CASSLGGRGGTDTQYF.

About this clone: Other DNA sequences from this sample encode an identical CDR3 as well. V usage is TRBV5-1 and J usage is TRBJ2-7; D uncertain. Germline CDR1 reads SGHRS; CDR2 reads YFSETQ. The CDR3 has 14 residues. The V end lost 0 bases, the J end lost 2 bases, and 9 bases lay between the germline ends. The CDR3 loop is CASSLGDSPYEQYF. In DNA form, the CDR3 reads TGCGCCAGCAGCTTGGGCGACTCCCCCTACGAGCAGTACTTC.

The J gene is TRBJ1-6, the V gene TRBV13; D not certain. Trimming removed 5 bases at V and 9 bases at J, with 11 bases between. CDR1 is PRHDT and CDR2 is FYEKMQ in the germline V gene (reference sequence). This CDR3 is built from 13 residues. CDR3 in DNA: TGTGCCAGCAGCCCCGAAAGGGTTTCACCCCTCCACTTT. Translated, it gives CASSPERVSPLHF.

The genes are TRBV10-2 and TRBJ1-3, with TRBD1 as a possible D gene (5 bases). V shed 6 bases and J shed 2 bases, with 8 bases lying between them. The CDR3 consists of 13 residues. Germline CDR1 and CDR2: WSHSY and SAAADI. This CDR3 reads CASSPGPGNTIYF. CDR3 in DNA: TGCGCCAGCAGCCCAGGGCCTGGAAACACCATATATTTT.

This clone was recorded once. The CDR3 nucleotides read TGTGCCATCAGCCCAGGGGGCGTCGGTGAAGCTTTCTTT. As protein: CAISPGGVGEAFF. The V and J genes are TRBV10-3 and TRBJ1-1, with TRBD1 matching 8 bases. Trimming took 6 bases from V and 7 from J; bases not matched to a gene: 7. Germline V lookup: CDR1 ENHRY, CDR2 SYGVKD. The CDR3 runs 13 residues.

V is TRBV11-3 and J is TRBJ2-1; TRBD2 agrees at 7 bases. Germline V CDR1 and CDR2: SGHNT, YENEEA. The V segment lost 1 base and the J segment 8 bases; nucleotides outside the gene matches: 8. The CDR3 runs to 15 residues. CDR3 amino acids: CASSLAGRRGDEQFF. CDR3 DNA sequence: TGTGCCAGCAGCTTAGCGGGACGCCGGGGGGATGAGCAGTTCTTC.

The V and J genes are TRBV5-6 and TRBJ1-3; D not resolved. Per germline, CDR1 SGHDT and CDR2 YYEEEE. The V end lost 0 bases, the J end lost 2 bases, and 6 bases lay between the germline ends. The CDR3 sequence is 14 residues long. The CDR3 sequence is CASSLVGPGNTIYF. CDR3 nucleotide sequence: TGTGCCAGCAGCTTGGTAGGGCCTGGAAACACCATATATTTT.

The chain has TRBV5-1 and TRBJ1-1; D possibly corresponds to TRBD1 (6 bases). V lost 4 bases and J lost 1, with 14 bases in between. The germline CDR1 and CDR2 sequences are SGHRS and YFSETQ. The length of the CDR3 is 15 residues. This chain's CDR3 is CASSPDGQPNTEAFF. The CDR3 DNA reads TGCGCCAGCAGCCCGGACGGACAGCCGAACACTGAAGCTTTCTTT.

The chain is built from TRBV4-1 and TRBJ2-7, with 7 bases lining up with TRBD1. V shed 4 bases, J shed 0 bases, and the junction held 9 bases outside the gene matches. This CDR3 contains 16 residues. The germline V gene encodes CDR1 MGHRA and CDR2 YSYEKL. The DNA for the CDR3 is TGCGCCAGCAGCCCTTTGGGACAGCGAAACTCCTACGAGCAGTACTTC. Its translation is CASSPLGQRNSYEQYF.

V is TRBV10-3 and J is TRBJ2-7; perhaps TRBD2 as D (5 bases). Germline V gene lookup returns CDR1 ENHRY and CDR2 SYGVKD. Trimming shortened V by 6 bases and J by 1 base, and 19 bases separated the two germline ends. The CDR3 contains 16 residues. CDR3 region: CAIRAVTFSDSYEQYF. As DNA, the CDR3 is TGTGCCATCAGAGCGGTTACGTTTTCCGATTCCTACGAGCAGTACTTC.

The V call is TRBV2, the J call TRBJ2-7, with 11 positions matching TRBD2. CDR1 and CDR2 from the germline V gene are SNHLY and FYNNEI. The CDR3 consists of 14 residues. J gave up 12 bases and V 8 bases, and 15 bases lay outside the gene matches. The CDR3 DNA is TGTGCCAGCCTCCCCGCTAGCGGGGGGACCCCCCCGTACTTC. Amino acid sequence: CASLPASGGTPPYF.

This sequence joins TRBV10-3 and TRBJ1-3; D is possibly TRBD1 (6 bases). The germline gives CDR1 ENHRY, CDR2 SYGVKD. Trimming removed 7 bases at V and 9 bases at J, with 22 bases between. The CDR3 sequence is 15 residues long. The CDR3 reads CAITTQSRGGGTIYF. The DNA for the CDR3 is TGTGCCATCACTACCCAATCCAGGGGAGGCGGCACCATATATTTT.

The chain joins TRBV10-3 to TRBJ2-7; weak D call: TRBD1 (6 bases). The CDR3 runs to 15 residues. Germline CDR1 is ENHRY and CDR2 is SYGVKD. The V and J ends lost 2 bases and 4 bases respectively, with 15 bases between them. In DNA, the CDR3 is TGTGCCATCAGTGAGACAGCCGGGACACAATACGAGCAGTACTTC. This sequence encodes CAISETAGTQYEQYF.

This sequence joins TRBV7-8 and TRBJ2-5, with TRBD2 matching over 8 bases. The V segment lost 1 base and the J segment 5 bases; nucleotides outside the gene matches: 9. The CDR3 runs to 16 residues. In germline, CDR1 is SGHVS, CDR2 FQNEAQ. Written as DNA, the CDR3 is TGTGCCAGCAGCTTAGTGTTGCGAGCGGGAGACGAGACCCAGTACTTC. This sequence encodes CASSLVLRAGDETQYF.

A note on this clone: Other DNA sequences within the sample encode an identical CDR3. The chain links TRBV4-2 to TRBJ2-7; 8 positions agree with TRBD2. With 0 bases clipped from V and 4 bases from J, the junction kept 8 bases outside the gene matches. Germline V gene sequence: CDR1 LGHNA, CDR2 YNFKEQ. The CDR3 loop spans 16 amino acids. The chain's CDR3 is CASSQDPSGGIYEQYF. DNA of the CDR3: TGTGCCAGCAGCCAAGATCCCAGCGGGGGAATATACGAGCAGTACTTC.

V usage is TRBV10-3 and J usage is TRBJ1-3; D uncertain. From germline, CDR1 is ENHRY and CDR2 SYGVKD. V dropped 4 bases and J dropped 0 bases, with 7 bases sitting between them. The CDR3 has 14 residues. CDR3 region: CAISGQISGNTIYF. CDR3 in DNA: TGTGCCATCAGTGGGCAGATCTCTGGAAACACCATATATTTT.